This T cell receptor (beta chain) was obtained from a study of T-cell memory formation after mild COVID-19. Study as a whole: The TCR clusters were mostly specific to one donor. General study results and limits: Nothing confirmed that second-wave clones peaking on day 37 were specific for SARS-CoV-2. Day 15 to 85 contracting clones showed balanced CD4/CD8; day 15 to 37 expanders favored CD4+.

The trim removed 6 bases at V and 4 bases at J, leaving 15 bases unmatched. Germline lookup yields CDR1 SGHRS and CDR2 YFSETQ. This CDR3 contains 16 residues. TCR alpha and TCR beta cDNA libraries carrying sample barcodes and UMIs were produced by 5'RACE using constant-segment primers. TCRdb ran MiXCR on the 5' RACE reads and lists one entry per CDR3 protein. This sample carries about 200,000 distinct CDR3 sequences, 9.5% to 10% of them seen once, and the ten largest clones take 3.5%. This clonotype was observed many times. Its antigen is unidentified. V usage is TRBV5-1 and J usage is TRBJ1-1, with TRBD1 matching 7 bases. Sequencing was carried out using PBMCs or a T cell subset sorted from them (not recorded which). This receptor was taken from a man aged 18 to 35 who had mild COVID-19 (a few samples of this study predate the infection). Cell type and time point are not known. CDR3 residues: CASTDPRAGGGTEAFF. Written as DNA, the CDR3 is TGCGCCAGCACCGACCCTCGGGCAGGGGGTGGCACTGAAGCTTTCTTT.